The 29 T cell receptor beta chains given below trace back to one sample, sequenced in a study of cytomegalovirus exposure and HLA in healthy donors. This PCR relied on a set of 60 Vbeta primers and 13 Jbeta primers. Sequencing was performed with immunoSEQ multiplex PCR; in TCRdb, only in-frame clones are kept and a portion is missing. This sample yields about 100,000 clones, of which approximately 80% are seen a single time; 9.6% belongs to the top ten. Sequenced sample: PBMCs. The receptors originated from a male donor in good health and CMV-seropositive.

The chain couples TRBV6-5 to TRBJ1-2; D is unclear. V lost 8 bases and J 0 bases, leaving 4 bases between the germline ends. The germline CDR1 and CDR2 sequences are MNHEY and SVGAGI. The CDR3 has 11 amino acids. The CDR3 region is CASGANYGYTF. The DNA of the CDR3 is TGTGCCAGCGGAGCTAACTATGGCTACACCTTC.

V gene TRBV7-3 combines with J gene TRBJ2-1; weak D call: TRBD2 (5 bases). Between the trimmed V and J ends, which lost 1 base and 5 bases, there was a span of 12 bases. The CDR3 is 15 residues long. Per germline, CDR1 SGHTA and CDR2 FQGTGA. The CDR3 is CASSLKPSFDNEQFF. Written as DNA, the CDR3 is TGTGCCAGCAGCTTAAAGCCTAGCTTTGACAATGAGCAGTTCTTC.

V and J are TRBV19 and TRBJ1-5, with a tentative D call TRBD1 (5 bases). The CDR3 spans 15 residues. The V gene's germline CDR1 is LNHDA and CDR2 SQIVND (reference sequence). V was clipped by 3 bases and J by 1 base, with 10 bases between them. CDR3 residues: CASSIRQPSNQPQHF. In DNA, the CDR3 is TGTGCCAGTAGTATCAGACAGCCCAGCAATCAGCCCCAGCATTTT.

J is TRBJ2-7 and V is TRBV5-4, with a weak D call TRBD2 (6 bases). The germline V gene has CDR1 SGHNT and CDR2 YYREEE (reference sequence). This CDR3 contains 14 residues. V shed 3 bases and J shed 6 bases, with 16 bases lying between them. In DNA form, the CDR3 reads TGTGCCAGCAGCTCTCTAGCGTTGGATGGCGAGCAGTACTTC. It codes for CASSSLALDGEQYF.

The rearrangement uses TRBV7-8 and TRBJ2-1, with 13 bases that match TRBD2. The CDR3 loop spans 15 amino acids. The V gene's germline CDR1 is SGHVS and CDR2 FQNEAQ. Germline trimming cut 3 bases from V and 6 bases from J; bases unmatched to any gene: 2. The CDR3 DNA is TGTGCCAGCAGCTTGACTAGCGGGAGGCTCAATGAGCAGTTCTTC. Residues: CASSLTSGRLNEQFF.

This chain links TRBV28 with TRBJ2-7; TRBD2 aligns across 7 bases. Germline assignment: CDR1 MDHEN and CDR2 SYDVKM. This CDR3 comprises 17 residues. The J segment lost 6 bases and the V segment lost 6 bases, leaving 20 bases of the junction unmatched. The CDR3 DNA is TGTGCCAGCAGCCCCCCCCCTTTTCAGGGAGGGGTGCGCGAGCAGTACTTC. Translated, it gives CASSPPPFQGGVREQYF.

The CDR3 loop is CASSPAGTSGHIQYF. As DNA, the CDR3 is TGTGCCAGCAGCCCTGCCGGGACTAGCGGACACATTCAGTACTTC. The rearrangement uses TRBV28 and TRBJ2-4; 11 bases agree with TRBD2. From germline, CDR1 is MDHEN and CDR2 SYDVKM. This CDR3 contains 15 residues. The J segment lost 8 bases and the V segment lost 6 bases, leaving 9 bases of the junction unmatched.

The chain couples TRBV6-1 to TRBJ1-2; no definite D call. Trimming left V 9 bases short and J 4 bases short, with 12 bases between. Germline CDR1 is MNHNS and CDR2 is SASEGT. The CDR3 has 12 amino acids. CDR3 region: CASSDMGYGYTF. CDR3 sequence (DNA): TGTGCCAGTTCTGACATGGGCTATGGCTACACCTTC.

J is TRBJ2-1 and V is TRBV29-1; 7 nucleotides match TRBD2. Germline values: CDR1 SQVTM, CDR2 ANQGSEA. After removal of 5 bases from V and 6 bases from J, the junction contained 7 bases not matched to a gene. CDR3 length equals 13 residues. CDR3 bases: TGCAGCGTTTTGTCGGGAGGTGGCAATGAGCAGTTCTTC. Its translation is CSVLSGGGNEQFF.

The chain uses TRBV6-1 and TRBJ2-2; tentative D call: TRBD1 (6 bases). The V end was cut by 3 bases, the J end by 7 bases, with 30 bases between. Germline loops: CDR1 MNHNS, CDR2 SASEGT. CDR3 length: 20 amino acids. The DNA for the CDR3 is TGTGCCAGCAGTGAGCCCGGGGCAGGGGTAGGCTCCTCCCGGGACGGGGAGCTGTTTTTT. Encoded protein: CASSEPGAGVGSSRDGELFF.

This clone was recorded only once. The J gene is TRBJ1-1, the V gene TRBV9; TRBD1 is a possible D gene (5 bases). The CDR3 runs to 13 residues. Trimming pared 7 bases from V and 2 bases from J, leaving 12 bases between. CDR1 is SGDLS and CDR2 is YYNGEE in the germline V gene. CDR3 DNA sequence: TGTGCCAGCGCGGGGGGATCTAACACTGAAGCTTTCTTT. This sequence encodes CASAGGSNTEAFF.

The chain carries TRBV5-6 and TRBJ1-3, with 8 nucleotides matching TRBD1. The CDR3 runs to 17 residues. Germline V lookup: CDR1 SGHDT, CDR2 YYEEEE. The J segment lost 7 bases and the V segment lost 0 bases, leaving 12 bases of the junction unmatched. The CDR3 is CASSLVETGDRSNTIYF. CDR3 nucleotides: TGTGCCAGCAGCTTGGTTGAGACAGGGGACCGCAGCAACACCATATATTTT.

The chain uses TRBV28 and TRBJ1-2; possible D gene TRBD1, 5 bases. V was clipped by 7 bases and J by 8 bases, with 14 bases between them. Germline V CDR1 and CDR2: MDHEN, SYDVKM. The CDR3 consists of 12 residues. CDR3 in amino acids: CASTSRQYGYTF. CDR3 bases: TGTGCCAGCACCTCAAGACAGTACGGCTACACCTTC.

The CDR3 coding sequence is TGTGCCAGCAGCTTAGACGGGACTACCTACGAGCAGTACTTC. Translating gives CASSLDGTTYEQYF. J is TRBJ2-7 and V is TRBV5-6, with 7 bases matching TRBD2. Unmatched junction bases numbered 4, after V lost 2 bases and J lost 2 bases. The CDR3 totals 14 residues. Germline-derived CDR1 and CDR2 are SGHDT and YYEEEE.

In nucleotides, the CDR3 is TGTGCCAGCAGCGTAGGGGGACTCAACAATGAGCAGTTCTTC. Residues: CASSVGGLNNEQFF. The rearrangement uses TRBV9 and TRBJ2-1, with D maybe TRBD2 (6 bases). Germline CDR1 is SGDLS and CDR2 is YYNGEE. Trimming left V 0 bases short and J 5 bases short, with 9 bases between. CDR3 size: 14 residues.

The chain couples TRBV7-2 to TRBJ2-3; 7 bases agree with TRBD2. The CDR3 contains 16 residues. In germline, CDR1 is SGHTA, CDR2 FQGNSA. V gave up 4 bases and J gave up 2 bases; unmatched junction bases: 9. CDR3 nucleotide sequence: TGTGCCAGCAGCTGGGGAGGGGAGACAGCCACAGATACGCAGTATTTT. Residues: CASSWGGETATDTQYF.

This chain joins TRBV10-3 and TRBJ2-7; 12 nucleotides match TRBD2. Trimming cost V 4 bases and J 5 bases; bases outside gene matches: 3. This CDR3 contains 14 residues. In germline, CDR1 is ENHRY, CDR2 SYGVKD. Here the CDR3 reads CAISVSSGGDEQYF. Written as DNA, the CDR3 is TGTGCCATCAGTGTATCTAGCGGGGGGGACGAGCAGTACTTC.

This clone was detected a few times. The chain couples TRBV6-1 to TRBJ2-1, with 7 nucleotides matching TRBD2. This CDR3 spans 14 amino acids. The germline V gene has CDR1 MNHNS and CDR2 SASEGT. Trimming cost V 8 bases and J 7 bases; bases outside gene matches: 11. The CDR3 here is CASQPGGSKNEQFF. The CDR3 DNA sequence: TGTGCCAGCCAGCCAGGCGGGAGTAAGAATGAGCAGTTCTTC.

The gene calls are TRBV28 and TRBJ2-5; TRBD2 agrees at 13 bases. Germline V CDR1 and CDR2: MDHEN, SYDVKM. With 7 bases clipped from V and 3 bases from J, the junction kept 8 bases outside the gene matches. The CDR3 runs 16 residues. CDR3 sequence: CASTLGGLAGEETQYF. The CDR3 region has the DNA TGTGCCAGCACCCTGGGAGGACTAGCGGGAGAAGAGACCCAGTACTTC.

Only one count was recorded for this clone. This rearrangement joins TRBV5-1 to TRBJ1-1; the match to TRBD1 covers 10 bases. V dropped 3 bases and J dropped 5; count of bases not matched to a gene: 7. Germline V gives CDR1 SGHRS, CDR2 YFSETQ. There are 15 residues in the CDR3. The CDR3 protein is CASSSRQGAWTEAFF. CDR3 sequence (DNA): TGCGCCAGCAGCTCCCGACAGGGGGCATGGACTGAAGCTTTCTTT.

The rearrangement uses TRBV27 and TRBJ2-3, with 7 bases aligning to TRBD1. Germline-derived CDR1 and CDR2 are MNHEY and SMNVEV (reference sequence). This CDR3 region has 18 residues. J gave up 1 base and V 5 bases, and 15 bases lay outside the gene matches. The CDR3 reads CASSALRSGQIRTDTQYF. The CDR3 DNA is TGTGCCAGCAGTGCCCTGCGCTCGGGACAGATCCGCACAGATACGCAGTATTTT.

J is TRBJ2-3 and V is TRBV7-2; D uncertain. Germline loops: CDR1 SGHTA, CDR2 FQGNSA. The CDR3 loop spans 15 amino acids. The V and J ends lost 1 base and 1 base respectively, with 9 bases between them. CDR3 sequence reads: CASSLGSQGTDTQYF. In nucleotides, the CDR3 is TGTGCCAGCAGCTTAGGCTCTCAGGGCACAGATACGCAGTATTTT.

The chain employs TRBV7-8 and TRBJ2-5; no clear D gene. The tail of the sequence fits TRBJ2-7 better, so the J call may be wrong. Germline CDR1 is SGHVS and CDR2 is FQNEAQ. The CDR3 consists of 15 residues. The CDR3 DNA sequence: TGTGCCAGCAGCCCCCGTGTGAGGTCGGCGTACGAGCAGTACTTC. This sequence encodes CASSPRVRSAYEQYF.

The gene calls are TRBV18 and TRBJ2-3; 10 nucleotides align to TRBD2. The CDR3 spans 17 residues. The V gene end was trimmed by 5 bases and the J gene end by 0 bases; junction bases not matched to a gene: 8. The germline gives CDR1 KGHSH, CDR2 LQKENI. In nucleotides, the CDR3 is TGTGCCAGCTCAGGACTAGCGGAGGCCCTAAGCACAGATACGCAGTATTTT. Translated, it gives CASSGLAEALSTDTQYF.

This sequence joins TRBV9 and TRBJ2-7, with a possible D match to TRBD2 (5 bases). Trimming stripped 3 bases from V and 0 bases from J, with 7 bases between. Germline CDR1 reads SGDLS; CDR2 reads YYNGEE. The CDR3 is 13 amino acids. The CDR3 loop reads CASSEGSSYEQYF. CDR3 sequence (DNA): TGTGCCAGCAGCGAAGGGAGCTCCTACGAGCAGTACTTC.

This clone occurred a few times. The chain joins TRBV28 to TRBJ2-5; 8 bases agree with TRBD1. Germline CDR1 is MDHEN and CDR2 is SYDVKM. There are 15 residues in the CDR3. V lost 4 bases and J lost 5; bases outside the gene matches: 9. CDR3 DNA sequence: TGTGCCAGCAGTTGGACAGGGCGCAGGGGGGAGACCCAGTACTTC. Translated, it gives CASSWTGRRGETQYF.

As to this clone: The same CDR3 also results from other DNA sequences found in this sample. The chain couples TRBV11-2 to TRBJ2-7; 8 bases are shared with TRBD1. V gave up 5 bases and J gave up 1 base; unmatched junction bases: 4. The CDR3 length is 14 residues. Germline V gene sequence: CDR1 SGHAT, CDR2 FQNNGV. CDR3 nucleotides: TGTGCCAGCAGCCCGGGGACAGGATCCTACGAGCAGTACTTC. It translates to CASSPGTGSYEQYF.

This clone was observed a few times. This chain links TRBV29-1 with TRBJ1-4, with D possibly matching TRBD1 (6 bases). Trimming took off 4 bases at V and 0 bases at J, with 15 bases between the two ends. This CDR3 is built from 16 residues. Germline CDR1 and CDR2: SQVTM and ANQGSEA. DNA of the CDR3: TGCAGCGTTGGTACAGGGAACCCTGCAACTAATGAAAAACTGTTTTTT. This encodes CSVGTGNPATNEKLFF.

The J gene is TRBJ2-7, the V gene TRBV6-5; TRBD1 matches at 9 bases. V gave up 8 bases and J gave up 3 bases; unmatched junction bases: 8. CDR1 is MNHEY and CDR2 is SVGAGI in the germline V gene. The CDR3 extends over 14 amino acids. CDR3 bases: TGTGCCAGCCGAAGCGGGACAGGGATCTACGAGCAGTACTTC. It specifies CASRSGTGIYEQYF.